The 27 T cell receptor beta chains reported below all come from one sample, sequenced in a study of cytomegalovirus exposure and HLA in healthy donors. PCR employed 60 Vbeta and 13 Jbeta primers. The table came from immunoSEQ multiplex PCR; TCRdb's copy has only in-frame clones and leaves some out. Of 150,000 to 200,000 clones listed, around three quarters were seen once; the top ten hold roughly 1.6%. The sequenced sample consisted of PBMCs. The origin of the receptors is a man aged 35-49 years in good health and CMV-seronegative.

The genes are TRBV20-1 and TRBJ1-1; perhaps TRBD1 as D (5 bases). CDR1 DFQATT and CDR2 SNEGSKA come from the germline V gene (reference sequence). The CDR3 sequence is 11 residues long. Trimming left V 6 bases short and J 5 bases short, with 10 bases between. CDR3 amino acids: CSAGGRTEAFF. In DNA form, the CDR3 reads TGCAGTGCCGGGGGGAGGACTGAAGCTTTCTTT.

The chain uses TRBV15 and TRBJ2-5; D possibly corresponds to TRBD1 (6 bases). The CDR3 has 15 amino acids. With 5 bases removed from V and 5 bases from J, the gap between germline ends came to 18 bases. In germline, CDR1 is LNHNV, CDR2 YYDKDF (reference sequence). This chain's CDR3 is CATSLPDSRGETQYF. The CDR3, as DNA: TGTGCCACCAGCCTACCGGACAGCCGGGGCGAGACCCAGTACTTC.

The CDR3 DNA reads TGTGCCAGCAGTTTTCTACAGGCAACTAATGAAAAACTGTTTTTT. It translates to CASSFLQATNEKLFF. The chain recombines TRBV28 with TRBJ1-4; weak D call: TRBD1 (5 bases). The CDR3 totals 15 residues. Per the germline V gene, CDR1 is MDHEN and CDR2 is SYDVKM. Trimming pared 3 bases from V and 0 bases from J, leaving 8 bases between.

CDR3 region: CASSIRLDGVTDTQYF. In DNA form, the CDR3 reads TGTGCCAGTAGTATCCGGCTGGACGGGGTGACAGATACGCAGTATTTT. The V call is TRBV19, the J call TRBJ2-3, with a weak D call TRBD2 (5 bases). V lost 3 bases, J lost 3 bases, and 16 bases lay in between. Germline CDR1 and CDR2: LNHDA and SQIVND (reference sequence). The CDR3 extends over 16 amino acids.

The V call is TRBV5-8, the J call TRBJ2-1; D unclear. V lost 4 bases and J 0 bases, leaving 11 bases between the germline ends. CDR1 is SGHTS and CDR2 is YDEGEE in the germline V gene. The CDR3 has 15 residues. Here the CDR3 DNA reads TGTGCCAGCAGCGTGTCTTCTAGCTCCTACAATGAGCAGTTCTTC. Protein: CASSVSSSSYNEQFF.

This chain uses TRBV5-4 with TRBJ2-5; possibly TRBD1 for D (6 bases). The CDR3 extends over 14 amino acids. Germline-derived CDR1 and CDR2 are SGHNT and YYREEE (reference sequence). Trimming pared 3 bases from V and 1 base from J, leaving 10 bases between. CDR3 sequence reads: CASSSRTVQETQYF. The CDR3 bases are TGTGCCAGCAGCTCTCGGACAGTCCAAGAGACCCAGTACTTC.

This clone was seen more than once but under ten times. This sequence joins TRBV11-1 and TRBJ2-7, with 11 bases fitting TRBD2. The germline V gene encodes CDR1 SGHAT and CDR2 FQDESV (reference sequence). This CDR3 spans 15 amino acids. After removal of 3 bases from V and 2 bases from J, the junction contained 3 bases not matched to a gene. The CDR3 here is CASSFRLAGPYEQYF. CDR3 coding DNA: TGTGCCAGCAGCTTCAGACTAGCGGGACCCTACGAGCAGTACTTC.

CDR3 sequence reads: CASSWYRDSNVGLFF. The CDR3 region has the DNA TGTGCCAGCAGCTGGTACCGGGACTCGAATGTTGGGCTGTTTTTT. This chain uses TRBV7-2 with TRBJ2-2; D is perhaps TRBD2 (6 bases). This CDR3 spans 15 amino acids. V gave up 4 bases and J gave up 13 bases, with 22 bases separating them. Looked up from germline, CDR1 is SGHTA and CDR2 is FQGNSA.

The chain couples TRBV6-1 to TRBJ1-1; TRBD1 matches 7 bases. The V segment lost 4 bases and the J segment 3 bases; nucleotides outside the gene matches: 8. CDR3 length: 15 amino acids. The germline V gene encodes CDR1 MNHNS and CDR2 SASEGT. In DNA form, the CDR3 reads TGTGCCAGCAGTGTGCAACACAGGGGTGACACTGAAGCTTTCTTT. Translated, it gives CASSVQHRGDTEAFF.

This clone was seen only a few times. The chain employs TRBV6-5 and TRBJ1-5; no firm D call. The CDR3 is 13 amino acids. The V end was cut by 5 bases, the J end by 5 bases, with 10 bases between. Germline V gene lookup returns CDR1 MNHEY and CDR2 SVGAGI. The CDR3 loop reads CASSARRDQPQHF. DNA of the CDR3: TGTGCCAGCAGTGCCAGGAGGGATCAGCCCCAGCATTTT.

V usage is TRBV5-5 and J usage is TRBJ1-1; TRBD1 matches 7 bases. After removal of 0 bases from V and 5 bases from J, the junction contained 10 bases not matched to a gene. CDR3 length equals 16 residues. Looked up from germline, CDR1 is SGHKS and CDR2 is YYEKEE (reference sequence). This CDR3 reads CASSLARGRLGTEAFF. DNA for the CDR3: TGTGCCAGCAGCTTGGCGAGGGGGCGCTTAGGAACTGAAGCTTTCTTT.

V gene TRBV5-6 combines with J gene TRBJ2-1; tentatively, D is TRBD2 (6 bases). The CDR3 covers 15 residues. The germline gives CDR1 SGHDT, CDR2 YYEEEE. V was cut by 0 bases and J by 1 base, with 8 bases left in between. In nucleotides, the CDR3 is TGTGCCAGCAGCTTGGTGGGGGGATCCTACAATGAGCAGTTCTTC. Residues: CASSLVGGSYNEQFF.

The chain is built from TRBV7-6 and TRBJ2-1; 7 bases are shared with TRBD2. Unmatched junction bases numbered 7, after V lost 2 bases and J lost 0 bases. The CDR3 spans 17 residues. Germline CDR1 is SGHVS and CDR2 is FNYEAQ. The CDR3 loop reads CASSLLSGTGSYNEQFF. CDR3 bases: TGTGCCAGCAGCTTACTGAGCGGGACGGGCTCCTACAATGAGCAGTTCTTC.

The rearrangement uses TRBV28 and TRBJ1-2; possible D gene TRBD1, 5 bases. The CDR3 loop spans 13 amino acids. V was pared by 5 bases and J by 5 bases, with 12 bases between. Germline V gene lookup returns CDR1 MDHEN and CDR2 SYDVKM. CDR3 loop: CASSTGQLYGYTF. The CDR3 DNA is TGTGCCAGCAGTACAGGCCAGCTTTATGGCTACACCTTC.

The gene calls are TRBV7-8 and TRBJ1-1; 10 bases match TRBD1. Germline V CDR1 and CDR2: SGHVS, FQNEAQ. This CDR3 contains 16 residues. V lost 3 bases, J lost 3 bases, and 7 bases stayed unmatched. CDR3 residues: CASSLTTGGAYTEAFF. The CDR3 region has the DNA TGTGCCAGCAGCTTGACGACAGGGGGCGCGTACACTGAAGCTTTCTTT.

The chain recombines TRBV5-1 with TRBJ2-1, with 11 nucleotides matching TRBD2. Germline values: CDR1 SGHRS, CDR2 YFSETQ. The junction had 10 bases not matched to a gene; V was cut back by 3 bases and J by 8 bases. This CDR3 region has 16 residues. The CDR3 DNA sequence: TGCGCCAGCAGCTCCGGGACTAGCGGCTTCCCAGATGAGCAGTTCTTC. It yields the protein CASSSGTSGFPDEQFF. The variable domain in full, with the rest retrieved from reference TRBV5-1 and TRBJ2-1, is KAGVTQTPRYLIKTRGQQVTLSCSPISGHRSVSWYQQTPGQGLQFLFEYFSETQRNKGNFPGRFSGRQFSNSRSEMNVSTLELGDSALYLCASSSGTSGFPDEQFFGPGTRLTVL.

This chain connects TRBV19 to TRBJ1-1, with 10 bases that match TRBD1. V gave up 5 bases and J gave up 0 bases; unmatched junction bases: 3. The CDR3 is 15 amino acids. From germline, CDR1 is LNHDA and CDR2 SQIVND (reference sequence). This chain's CDR3 is CASSDRGRLNTEAFF. In nucleotides, the CDR3 is TGTGCCAGTAGTGACAGGGGGCGCCTGAACACTGAAGCTTTCTTT.

This chain links TRBV10-3 with TRBJ2-7, with TRBD1 matching over 8 bases. The CDR3 spans 14 residues. Trimming at V came to 6 bases and at J to 2 bases, leaving 6 bases not matched to a gene. Germline CDR1 is ENHRY and CDR2 is SYGVKD. CDR3 loop: CAIRAGQGTYEQYF. CDR3 nucleotide sequence: TGTGCCATCAGGGCAGGACAGGGTACCTACGAGCAGTACTTC.

The CDR3 region has the DNA TGCGCCAGCAGCCATATTAGCGGGAGTGATGAGCAGTTCTTC. Translating gives CASSHISGSDEQFF. The V call is TRBV4-1, the J call TRBJ2-1; 9 nucleotides agree with TRBD2. The CDR3 spans 14 residues. Trimming cost V 3 bases and J 8 bases; bases outside gene matches: 5. Per the germline V gene, CDR1 is MGHRA and CDR2 is YSYEKL.

This chain uses TRBV11-3 with TRBJ2-1, with 13 bases that match TRBD2. Germline V lookup: CDR1 SGHNT, CDR2 YENEEA. The CDR3 spans 17 residues. Losses at the gene ends were 3 bases for V and 5 bases for J; bases not matched to a gene: 7. The DNA for the CDR3 is TGTGCCAGCAGCTTTATTGGGACTAGCGGGGCAGACAATGAGCAGTTCTTC. This gives the protein CASSFIGTSGADNEQFF.

In this sample, this clone turned up once. The chain is built from TRBV27 and TRBJ1-3; D is uncertain. V shed 4 bases and J shed 0 bases, with 13 bases lying between them. Germline CDR1 and CDR2: MNHEY and SMNVEV (reference sequence). The CDR3 has 16 residues. The CDR3 region has the DNA TGTGCCAGCAGTTCCCATGGTGGTAGCTCTGGAAACACCATATATTTT. Translating gives CASSSHGGSSGNTIYF.

V gene TRBV19 combines with J gene TRBJ2-3; TRBD2 aligns across 11 bases. Germline V gene sequence: CDR1 LNHDA, CDR2 SQIVND (reference sequence). This CDR3 spans 17 amino acids. The V segment lost 6 bases and the J segment 0 bases; nucleotides outside the gene matches: 8. CDR3 loop: CASSPTSGSTSTDTQYF. The CDR3 region has the DNA TGTGCCAGTAGCCCCACTAGCGGGAGTACGAGCACAGATACGCAGTATTTT.

The V gene is TRBV11-2, the J gene TRBJ2-3, with 9 bases that match TRBD2. This CDR3 is 17 amino acids long. J lost 0 bases, V lost 4 bases, and 8 bases had no gene match. Germline CDR1 reads SGHAT; CDR2 reads FQNNGV. CDR3 sequence reads: CASSSHLSGGSTDTQYF. CDR3 nucleotides: TGTGCCAGCAGCTCTCACCTTAGCGGGGGAAGCACAGATACGCAGTATTTT.

This rearrangement joins TRBV10-2 to TRBJ2-1; 11 positions match TRBD2. Germline V gene sequence: CDR1 WSHSY, CDR2 SAAADI. J gave up 6 bases and V 6 bases, and 4 bases lay outside the gene matches. This CDR3 comprises 14 residues. The DNA of the CDR3 is TGCGCCAGCAGGTCTAGCGGGAGGACCAATGAGCAGTTCTTC. Translating gives CASRSSGRTNEQFF.

The chain links TRBV18 to TRBJ2-7, with 9 bases aligning to TRBD1. Losses at the gene ends were 4 bases for V and 3 bases for J; bases not matched to a gene: 7. This CDR3 comprises 15 residues. The germline gives CDR1 KGHSH, CDR2 LQKENI. CDR3: CASSHGQGKIYEQYV. The CDR3, as DNA: TGTGCCAGCTCACATGGACAGGGGAAAATCTACGAGCAGTACGTC.

This clone was recorded a few times. The V and J genes are TRBV6-5 and TRBJ2-2; D may be TRBD2 (5 bases). Germline values: CDR1 MNHEY, CDR2 SVGAGI. The V gene lost 0 bases and the J gene lost 3 bases, with 11 bases spanning the gap. CDR3 length: 16 amino acids. CDR3 DNA sequence: TGTGCCAGCAGTTACTCCCTCCCGGAGGACACCGGGGAGCTGTTTTTT. Encoded protein: CASSYSLPEDTGELFF.

The genes are TRBV9 and TRBJ2-2; a weak D match, TRBD1 (5 bases). Per the germline V gene, CDR1 is SGDLS and CDR2 is YYNGEE. V was clipped by 4 bases and J by 0 bases, with 7 bases between them. CDR3 length: 14 amino acids. This CDR3 reads CASSRTTNTGELFF. CDR3 bases: TGTGCCAGCAGCAGGACAACGAACACCGGGGAGCTGTTTTTT.